This T cell receptor (beta chain) was found in a study of long-term antiretroviral therapy in people with HIV. General study points: Sampling of blood ran from about 2004 to 2018, and older ART regimens were possibly in use. ART-treated samples gained diversity yet remained below transplant donor controls.

Germline V lookup: CDR1 MNHEY, CDR2 SMNVEV (reference sequence). CDR3 length: 15 residues. V lost 3 bases to trimming and J lost 2 bases; unmatched junction nucleotides: 3. Running of the v3.0 immunoSEQ assay took place at survey level. Measured with immunoSEQ multiplex PCR; TCRdb has only the in-frame clones, and not every one. The sample holds 25,000 to 30,000 clones, about 86% seen once. About this clone: The target antigen is unknown.

This rearrangement joins TRBV27 to TRBJ1-5, with 8 positions matching TRBD1. Sample: unsorted PBMCs, taken 0.8 years after starting antiretroviral therapy. This TCR was sampled from a woman in her thirties with HIV. CDR3 residues: CASSFLGQGNQPQHF. The CDR3 DNA follows: TGTGCCAGCAGTTTTTTGGGACAGGGCAATCAGCCCCAGCATTTT.